This TCR beta chain emerged from a study of cytomegalovirus exposure and HLA in healthy donors. Study-wide context: In an earlier analysis, approximately 120 million unique TCR beta sequences were found from some 200 million T cells.

CDR1 is KGHSH, CDR2 LQKENI, per germline. V trimming: 1 base; J trimming: 4 bases; junction bases outside the gene matches: 3. The CDR3 length is 14 residues. PCR was performed using 60 Vbeta and 13 Jbeta primers. Produced via immunoSEQ multiplex PCR; TCRdb's table is partial and in-frame only. The data hold about 140,000 clones, with 75% to 90% observed a single time. The clonotype comes from a female donor in good health and CMV-seronegative. The rearrangement joins TRBV18 to TRBJ2-5; 7 bases fit TRBD1. Material for sequencing was PBMCs. This CDR3 reads CASSPLDRLETQYF. The CDR3 nucleotides read TGTGCCAGCTCACCACTGGACAGGCTAGAGACCCAGTACTTC.